This T cell receptor beta chain came from a study of shared clonotypes between healthy human individuals. Libraries were prepared by immunoSEQ multiplex PCR; TCRdb keeps only in-frame clonotypes and omits some of them. The profile shows 1.4 million or so clones, approximately 98.5% of them singletons. The germline V gene encodes CDR1 LNHDA and CDR2 SQIVND (reference sequence). V was trimmed by 7 bases and J by 0 bases, leaving 9 bases between them. The CDR3 sequence is 13 residues long. The receptor comes from a man aged 30 to 45 in good health. Material for sequencing was naive CD4+ T cells sorted from blood. The subset denotes: CD45RA+ positively selected. The V gene is TRBV19, the J gene TRBJ1-1; no clear D gene. CDR3 sequence reads: CASKTEMNTEAFF. The DNA of the CDR3 is TGTGCCAGTAAAACAGAGATGAACACTGAAGCTTTCTTT. Filled out from reference TRBV19 and TRBJ1-1, the complete variable domain reads DGGITQSPKYLFRKEGQNVTLSCEQNLNHDAMYWYRQDPGQGLRLIYYSQIVNDFQKGDIAEGYSVSREKKESFPLTVTSAQKNPTAFYLCASKTEMNTEAFFGQGTRLTVV.